The 26 T cell receptor beta chains in this list originate from one sample, sequenced in a study of a mutant IDH1 vaccine in newly diagnosed glioma. The time point is: week 5, during vaccination. Doses of 300 ug of mutant IDH1 20-mer peptide were given with topical imiquimod. Some clones are missing from TCRdb's copy, which holds only in-frame ones; the method was immunoSEQ multiplex PCR. The sample comprises 40,000 to 65,000 clones, 78% of which are singletons, and roughly 1.8% rests with the top ten. Their antigens remain unidentified. The sample was PBMCs, taken from a glioma patient whose treatment included an IDH1 peptide vaccine. Every receptor here comes from a woman in her thirties or forties with glioma.

The J gene is TRBJ1-6, the V gene TRBV30; D is unresolved. V shed 0 bases and J shed 4 bases, with 10 bases lying between them. CDR1 and CDR2 from the germline V gene are GTSNPN and SVGIG (reference sequence). The CDR3 is 15 residues long. The CDR3 DNA reads TGTGCCTGGAGTGTACTGGTACAGTATAATTCACCCCTCCACTTT. Translated, it gives CAWSVLVQYNSPLHF.

The chain uses TRBV5-6 and TRBJ2-3; D gene uncertain. V lost 0 bases and J 3 bases, leaving 8 bases between the germline ends. The germline gives CDR1 SGHDT, CDR2 YYEEEE. The CDR3 extends over 14 amino acids. CDR3 sequence reads: CASSLGSETDTQYF. The CDR3 DNA follows: TGTGCCAGCAGCTTGGGGTCAGAAACAGATACGCAGTATTTT.

The V gene is TRBV11-2, the J gene TRBJ2-7; D is ambiguous. The V gene's germline CDR1 is SGHAT and CDR2 FQNNGV. This CDR3 is 13 amino acids long. Trimming removed 5 bases from V and 2 bases from J, with 10 bases in between. CDR3 bases: TGTGCCAGCAGCCAACCCGAGGCCTACGAGCAGTACTTC. It translates to CASSQPEAYEQYF. Drawing the rest from reference TRBV11-2 and TRBJ2-7, the complete variable domain is EAGVAQSPRYKIIEKRQSVAFWCNPISGHATLYWYQQILGQGPKLLIQFQNNGVVDDSQLPKDRFSAERLKGVDSTLKIQPAKLEDSAVYLCASSQPEAYEQYFGPGTRLTVT.

The chain carries TRBV6-5 and TRBJ1-2; the D gene is possibly TRBD1 (5 bases). This CDR3 has 15 residues. V was trimmed by 6 bases and J by 8 bases, leaving 22 bases between them. The germline gives CDR1 MNHEY, CDR2 SVGAGI. CDR3 protein: CASSAAPGGMRGYTF. CDR3 DNA: TGTGCCAGCAGCGCGGCCCCCGGGGGGATGAGGGGCTACACCTTC.

This chain joins TRBV27 and TRBJ2-3, with unresolved D. The CDR3 consists of 11 residues. The germline CDR1 and CDR2 sequences are MNHEY and SMNVEV (reference sequence). With 10 bases removed from V and 1 base from J, the gap between germline ends came to 6 bases. The CDR3 reads CATHRTDTQYF. The DNA for the CDR3 is TGTGCCACGCATCGCACAGATACGCAGTATTTT.

The chain has TRBV5-1 and TRBJ2-2; D is possibly TRBD1 (5 bases). V lost 2 bases and J 4 bases, leaving 15 bases between the germline ends. CDR1 is SGHRS and CDR2 is YFSETQ in the germline V gene. The CDR3 has 16 amino acids. The CDR3 DNA reads TGCGCCAGCAGCTTAGGAGTGCAGGGAAGCACCGGGGAGCTGTTTTTT. Its translation: CASSLGVQGSTGELFF.

The chain combines TRBV7-2 with TRBJ2-5, with D uncertain. The length of the CDR3 is 18 residues. V dropped 1 base and J dropped 1 base, with 19 bases sitting between them. The germline V gene has CDR1 SGHTA and CDR2 FQGNSA. CDR3 DNA sequence: TGTGCCAGCAGCTTAGGATCTAGTACAAGGTACCCCCAAGAGACCCAGTACTTC. This sequence encodes CASSLGSSTRYPQETQYF.

The chain employs TRBV5-1 and TRBJ1-1; D is possibly TRBD1 (6 bases). Germline values: CDR1 SGHRS, CDR2 YFSETQ. This CDR3 has 17 residues. V was pared by 4 bases and J by 1 base, with 20 bases between. The CDR3 coding sequence is TGCGCCAGCAGCCAGGGCGGCTGGACAGCCAGGAACACTGAAGCTTTCTTT. Its translation: CASSQGGWTARNTEAFF.

This clone has only a few counts. The chain recombines TRBV7-2 with TRBJ2-7, with D possibly being TRBD1 (6 bases). V was pared by 2 bases and J by 7 bases, with 21 bases between. This CDR3 comprises 16 residues. The V gene's germline CDR1 is SGHTA and CDR2 FQGNSA. DNA of the CDR3: TGTGCCAGCAGCTTAAATCCCCCGCGCACAGGGAGTGAGCAGTACTTC. This sequence encodes CASSLNPPRTGSEQYF.

In DNA form, the CDR3 reads TGTGCCAGCAGCTTACGCCCCGGCGATGAGCAGTTCTTC. Protein: CASSLRPGDEQFF. The V and J genes are TRBV5-6 and TRBJ2-1; D ambiguous. Between the trimmed V and J ends, which lost 2 bases and 8 bases, there was a span of 11 bases. Germline loops: CDR1 SGHDT, CDR2 YYEEEE. CDR3 length equals 13 residues.

The chain has TRBV6-5 and TRBJ1-5; D unresolved. The V end was cut by 6 bases, the J end by 4 bases, with 16 bases between. CDR1 and CDR2 (germline): MNHEY, SVGAGI. The CDR3 has 15 amino acids. The CDR3 sequence is CASSSVSLGNQPQHF. The CDR3 DNA sequence: TGTGCCAGCAGCTCCGTCTCCTTAGGTAATCAGCCCCAGCATTTT.

This chain uses TRBV10-3 with TRBJ1-1; D gene uncertain. There are 11 residues in the CDR3. V was pared by 10 bases and J by 3 bases, with 9 bases between. The germline V gene has CDR1 ENHRY and CDR2 SYGVKD. CDR3 sequence: CASMRDTEAFF. DNA of the CDR3: TGTGCCAGTATGCGGGACACTGAAGCTTTCTTT.

The V call is TRBV13, the J call TRBJ1-2, with D perhaps matching TRBD1 (5 bases). The V end was cut by 3 bases, the J end by 2 bases, with 10 bases between. The germline gives CDR1 PRHDT, CDR2 FYEKMQ (reference sequence). The CDR3 extends over 14 amino acids. This CDR3 reads CASSLGRANYGYTF. The CDR3 bases are TGTGCCAGCAGCTTGGGCAGGGCCAACTATGGCTACACCTTC.

The chain carries TRBV6-1 and TRBJ1-2; maybe TRBD1 (5 bases). Germline V lookup: CDR1 MNHNS, CDR2 SASEGT. Trimming cost V 0 bases and J 4 bases, with 9 bases left between them. The CDR3 contains 14 residues. The CDR3 region is CASSEARGGYGYTF. In DNA form, the CDR3 reads TGTGCCAGCAGTGAAGCAAGGGGCGGCTATGGCTACACCTTC.

This chain connects TRBV10-1 to TRBJ1-1; D uncertain. Germline V gene sequence: CDR1 WNHNN, CDR2 SYGVQD (reference sequence). Trimming stripped 8 bases from V and 0 bases from J, with 10 bases between. CDR3 length: 13 residues. CDR3 DNA: TGCGCCAGCTCTGCCAGGATGAACACTGAAGCTTTCTTT. Translating gives CASSARMNTEAFF.

This chain uses TRBV19 with TRBJ1-6, with TRBD1 matching 9 bases. CDR1 is LNHDA, CDR2 SQIVND, per germline (reference sequence). CDR3 length equals 13 residues. Unmatched junction bases numbered 8, after V lost 6 bases and J lost 14 bases. CDR3 DNA: TGTGCCAGTAGGGGGGACAGGGCGAAATCCCTCCACTTT. Its translation: CASRGDRAKSLHF.

This clone was observed a single time. V and J are TRBV12-5 and TRBJ1-2; D is undetermined. The CDR3 is made up of 18 amino acids. Germline CDR1 is LGHNT and CDR2 is FRNRAP. V was pared by 4 bases and J by 2 bases, with 23 bases between. The CDR3 spells CASGSTVVRNPRNYGYTF. CDR3 sequence (DNA): TGTGCTAGTGGTTCAACCGTCGTCCGCAACCCAAGGAACTATGGCTACACCTTC.

The CDR3 reads CASSVYWTVDTIYF. The CDR3 DNA follows: TGTGCCAGCAGTGTTTATTGGACAGTAGACACCATATATTTT. This chain joins TRBV2 and TRBJ1-3, with a weak D call TRBD1 (6 bases). Germline CDR1 SNHLY, CDR2 FYNNEI. Trimming took off 4 bases at V and 8 bases at J, with 15 bases between the two ends. CDR3 length: 14 amino acids.

This chain uses TRBV4-1 with TRBJ1-2; D is perhaps TRBD1 (5 bases). The germline V gene has CDR1 MGHRA and CDR2 YSYEKL. This CDR3 has 11 amino acids. Trimming removed 6 bases at V and 7 bases at J, with 9 bases between. Written as DNA, the CDR3 is TGCGCCAGCAGGGGGCAGGCTGGCTACACCTTC. It is translated as CASRGQAGYTF.

The chain has TRBV2 and TRBJ2-1; unclear D gene. Germline-derived CDR1 and CDR2 are SNHLY and FYNNEI. The CDR3 is 14 amino acids. V lost 6 bases and J lost 6, with 15 bases in between. The CDR3 DNA is TGTGCCAGCAGCAAACCTCGCCTCTCCAATGAGCAGTTCTTC. This codes for CASSKPRLSNEQFF. Supplemented by reference TRBV2 and TRBJ2-1, the full variable domain reads EPEVTQTPSHQVTQMGQEVILRCVPISNHLYFYWYRQILGQKVEFLVSFYNNEISEKSEIFDDQFSVERPDGSNFTLKIRSTKLEDSAMYFCASSKPRLSNEQFFGPGTRLTVL.

The V and J genes are TRBV2 and TRBJ1-5; D unclear. The V gene's germline CDR1 is SNHLY and CDR2 FYNNEI. This CDR3 region has 15 residues. Trimming removed 1 base at V and 3 bases at J, with 10 bases between. This CDR3 reads CASSEEYSFNQPQHF. For the CDR3, the DNA is TGTGCCAGCAGTGAAGAGTACAGCTTCAATCAGCCCCAGCATTTT.

This chain links TRBV15 with TRBJ1-5; a possible D gene is TRBD1 (6 bases). V was trimmed by 1 base and J by 3 bases, leaving 13 bases between them. CDR1 and CDR2 from the germline V gene are LNHNV and YYDKDF (reference sequence). The CDR3 has 16 residues. DNA for the CDR3: TGTGCCACCAGCAGAGTTTTAGGGGGTAACAATCAGCCCCAGCATTTT. Residues: CATSRVLGGNNQPQHF.

The chain links TRBV18 to TRBJ1-4; no clear D gene. In germline, CDR1 is KGHSH, CDR2 LQKENI. The CDR3 consists of 14 residues. The V end lost 6 bases, the J end lost 7 bases, and 15 bases lay between the germline ends. This CDR3 reads CASSRTREGEKLFF. For the CDR3, the DNA is TGTGCCAGCTCCCGGACTCGGGAGGGTGAAAAACTGTTTTTT.

V is TRBV11-3 and J is TRBJ1-6; D is possibly TRBD1 (6 bases). The V end lost 3 bases, the J end lost 10 bases, and 10 bases lay between the germline ends. Germline loops: CDR1 SGHNT, CDR2 YENEEA. The CDR3 runs to 13 residues. DNA for the CDR3: TGTGCCAGCAGCTTCGGACAGTCGTCACCCCTCCACTTT. It encodes CASSFGQSSPLHF.

V and J are TRBV7-6 and TRBJ2-7; D unclear. The germline V gene encodes CDR1 SGHVS and CDR2 FNYEAQ. The CDR3 covers 15 residues. V was cut by 1 base and J by 0 bases, with 10 bases left in between. CDR3 nucleotide sequence: TGTGCCAGCAGCTTAGAGGCGGCGAGCTCCTACGAGCAGTACTTC. Translation: CASSLEAASSYEQYF.

The V and J genes are TRBV11-3 and TRBJ2-3; D remains unclear. Trimming cost V 5 bases and J 2 bases, with 8 bases left between them. The CDR3 extends over 13 amino acids. The germline gives CDR1 SGHNT, CDR2 YENEEA. CDR3 in amino acids: CASSPQDTDTQYF. CDR3 sequence (DNA): TGTGCCAGCAGCCCCCAGGACACAGATACGCAGTATTTT.